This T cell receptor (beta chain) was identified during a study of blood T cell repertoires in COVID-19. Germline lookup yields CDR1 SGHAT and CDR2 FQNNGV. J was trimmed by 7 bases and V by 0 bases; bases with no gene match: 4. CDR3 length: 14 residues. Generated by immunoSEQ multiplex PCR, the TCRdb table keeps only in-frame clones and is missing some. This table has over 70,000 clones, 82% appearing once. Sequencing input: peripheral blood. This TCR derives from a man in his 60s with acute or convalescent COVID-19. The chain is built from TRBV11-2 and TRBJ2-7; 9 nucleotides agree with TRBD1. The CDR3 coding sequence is TGTGCCAGCAGCTTAGATCGGACAGGGGATGAGCAGTACTTC. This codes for CASSLDRTGDEQYF.